The subject of this entry is one T cell receptor beta chain. CDR3 length equals 17 residues. Together with a sample-barcoded 5' primer, a J-beta primer mix was included in a second PCR lasting about 7 to 11 cycles. A template-switch adaptor containing 12 random nucleotides labeled each cDNA molecule. TCRdb re-derived calls from the 5' RACE reads in MiXCR, one entry per CDR3 protein. Of 1,800,000 or so distinct CDR3 sequences listed, about 39% are singletons. This entry is derived from a study of blood T cells in healthy people across ages. The clonotype comes from a human donor in good health. The source material was blood. This chain joins TRBV21-1 and TRBJ2-1; the table gives TRBD1 as D, unverified against the DNA. TRBV21-1 is a documented pseudogene. The CDR3 region has the DNA TGTGCCAGCAGCGACAACCGGGCGGGGGGCTCCTACAATGAGCAGTTCTTC. Translated, it gives CASSDNRAGGSYNEQFF.